The 21 T cell receptor beta chains in this list originate from one sample, sequenced in a study of T cell changes during pregnancy in multiple sclerosis. Sequencing was performed with immunoSEQ multiplex PCR; in TCRdb, only in-frame clones are kept and a portion is missing. The sample consists of some 100,000 clones, 90% to 95% of them appearing once. The material sequenced was peripheral blood, taken in the second trimester of pregnancy. These TCRs come from a female donor with multiple sclerosis, enrolled in a pregnancy study.

J is TRBJ1-2 and V is TRBV10-3; D is possibly TRBD1 (6 bases). The CDR3 covers 14 residues. The ends were cut back, 0 bases at V and 7 bases at J, with 12 bases in the middle. Germline CDR1 is ENHRY and CDR2 is SYGVKD. The CDR3 here is CAISESTGNSGYTF. The CDR3 region has the DNA TGTGCCATCAGTGAGTCTACAGGGAACAGTGGCTACACCTTC.

The J gene is TRBJ1-2, the V gene TRBV6-5; D is perhaps TRBD1 (6 bases). V was shortened by 0 bases and J by 8 bases, with 16 bases between the two germline ends. Looked up from germline, CDR1 is MNHEY and CDR2 is SVGAGI. This CDR3 contains 15 residues. CDR3 amino acids: CASSYSSGQAEGYTF. CDR3 DNA: TGTGCCAGCAGTTACTCATCGGGACAAGCGGAGGGCTACACCTTC.

The rearrangement joins TRBV9 to TRBJ2-1; 9 nucleotides match TRBD2. The germline gives CDR1 SGDLS, CDR2 YYNGEE. The CDR3 totals 16 residues. V was pared by 3 bases and J by 7 bases, with 11 bases of the junction left unmatched. The CDR3 bases are TGTGCCAGCAGCGAACGAGGCCTAGCGGGGATTAATGAGCAGTTCTTC. It yields the protein CASSERGLAGINEQFF.

The chain employs TRBV30 and TRBJ2-1, with 11 positions matching TRBD2. The germline V gene has CDR1 GTSNPN and CDR2 SVGIG (reference sequence). There are 11 residues in the CDR3. The CDR3 loop reads CVGTSGNEQFF. In DNA form, the CDR3 reads TGTGTGGGGACTAGCGGTAATGAGCAGTTCTTC.

The chain combines TRBV18 with TRBJ2-5; the D is unclear. This CDR3 has 11 residues. V lost 3 bases and J 4 bases, leaving 3 bases between the germline ends. The germline CDR1 and CDR2 sequences are KGHSH and LQKENI. DNA of the CDR3: TGTGCCAGCTCACCGCGAGAGACCCAGTACTTC. It codes for CASSPRETQYF.

This clone was seen a single time. The chain carries TRBV5-1 and TRBJ2-5; 8 nucleotides agree with TRBD1. The CDR3 consists of 15 residues. Germline trimming cut 4 bases from V and 5 bases from J; bases unmatched to any gene: 10. Germline V gene lookup returns CDR1 SGHRS and CDR2 YFSETQ. CDR3 DNA: TGCGCCAGCAGCCTCGGACAGGGCCCCAGGGAGACCCAGTACTTC. It codes for CASSLGQGPRETQYF.

The rearrangement links TRBV10-1 to TRBJ2-7; D gene uncertain. CDR3 length equals 13 residues. V gave up 3 bases and J gave up 0 bases, with 6 bases separating them. The germline gives CDR1 WNHNN, CDR2 SYGVQD (reference sequence). DNA of the CDR3: TGCGCCAGCAGTGAACAGTTCTCCTACGAGCAGTACTTC. Translation gives CASSEQFSYEQYF.

This rearrangement joins TRBV9 to TRBJ2-3; TRBD2 matches 8 bases. The ends lost 3 bases at V and 3 bases at J; junction bases unmatched: 0. CDR3 size: 13 residues. Germline lookup yields CDR1 SGDLS and CDR2 YYNGEE. The CDR3 nucleotides read TGTGCCAGCAGCGCGGGGGGGACAGATACGCAGTATTTT. Translation: CASSAGGTDTQYF.

The chain joins TRBV28 to TRBJ1-5, with 7 bases that match TRBD1. Germline V gene sequence: CDR1 MDHEN, CDR2 SYDVKM. With V trimmed by 8 bases and J by 0 bases, 10 bases remained unmatched. The CDR3 is 16 residues long. As DNA, the CDR3 is TGTGCCAGCCTTTTAGGGGGCCTTTATAGCAATCAGCCCCAGCATTTT. Protein: CASLLGGLYSNQPQHF.

V gene TRBV5-6 combines with J gene TRBJ2-7; D gene uncertain. Germline CDR1 SGHDT, CDR2 YYEEEE. CDR3 size: 16 residues. V lost 2 bases, J lost 0 bases, and 15 bases lay in between. The CDR3 DNA reads as TGTGCCAGCAGCTTCTGGTCGCAGGTAATCTCCTACGAGCAGTACTTC. It codes for CASSFWSQVISYEQYF.

The chain joins TRBV7-9 to TRBJ1-1; D is perhaps TRBD1 (5 bases). The CDR3 covers 14 residues. CDR1 and CDR2 from the germline V gene are SEHNR and FQNEAQ (reference sequence). The germline V and J ends were trimmed by 5 bases and 3 bases, with 13 bases remaining between them. Here the CDR3 reads CASSHRNFDTEAFF. DNA for the CDR3: TGTGCCAGCAGCCACAGGAATTTCGACACTGAAGCTTTCTTT.

This clone was recorded only once. V is TRBV27 and J is TRBJ2-2; D is uncertain. V was cut by 5 bases and J by 5 bases, with 9 bases left in between. This CDR3 has 13 residues. The germline CDR1 and CDR2 sequences are MNHEY and SMNVEV (reference sequence). CDR3 DNA sequence: TGTGCCAGCAGTACCGCGGTGACCGGGGAGCTGTTTTTT. Encoded protein: CASSTAVTGELFF.

The chain joins TRBV10-2 to TRBJ2-4; D is perhaps TRBD2 (7 bases). Per the germline V gene, CDR1 is WSHSY and CDR2 is SAAADI. Trimming stripped 2 bases from V and 3 bases from J, with 17 bases between. The CDR3 has 17 amino acids. CDR3 DNA: TGCGCCAGCAGTGAGAGGGGGGGAAGTCAGGTCAAAAACATTCAGTACTTC. This gives the protein CASSERGGSQVKNIQYF.

V gene TRBV11-2 combines with J gene TRBJ1-2; 12 nucleotides line up with TRBD1. From germline, CDR1 is SGHAT and CDR2 FQNNGV. The CDR3 has 16 residues. V shed 1 base, J shed 7 bases, and the junction held 7 bases outside the gene matches. The CDR3 region is CASSLVGDRGRSGYTF. CDR3 nucleotides: TGTGCCAGCAGCTTAGTAGGGGACAGGGGGCGCAGTGGCTACACCTTC.

This chain joins TRBV6-6 and TRBJ2-7; 11 bases fit TRBD2. The V gene end was trimmed by 6 bases and the J gene end by 0 bases; junction bases not matched to a gene: 7. CDR3 size: 16 residues. Germline CDR1 reads MNHNY; CDR2 reads SVGAGI (reference sequence). The CDR3 region is CASRTSGVGSSYEQYF. The CDR3 DNA reads as TGTGCCAGCAGGACTAGCGGGGTTGGAAGCTCCTACGAGCAGTACTTC.

The chain employs TRBV2 and TRBJ1-4, with 7 bases identical to TRBD1. Germline loops: CDR1 SNHLY, CDR2 FYNNEI. Trimming at V came to 6 bases and at J to 5 bases, leaving 9 bases not matched to a gene. This CDR3 region has 15 residues. The CDR3 is CASRRGPGGNEKLFF. The CDR3 region has the DNA TGTGCCAGCAGAAGGGGGCCAGGAGGAAATGAAAAACTGTTTTTT.

The chain joins TRBV6-1 to TRBJ1-1; D ambiguous. The germline V gene has CDR1 MNHNS and CDR2 SASEGT. V dropped 4 bases and J dropped 0 bases, with 9 bases sitting between them. The CDR3 is made up of 14 amino acids. The CDR3 coding sequence is TGTGCCAGCAGTGTCGAGGGTGTGAACACTGAAGCTTTCTTT. It yields the protein CASSVEGVNTEAFF.

The DNA for the CDR3 is TGCGCCAGCAGCCAAGATGGTGGGGGGAACAATGAGCAGTTCTTC. Amino acids: CASSQDGGGNNEQFF. This chain joins TRBV4-1 and TRBJ2-1, with D perhaps matching TRBD2 (6 bases). V shed 0 bases and J shed 5 bases, with 11 bases lying between them. This CDR3 is 15 amino acids long. The germline gives CDR1 MGHRA, CDR2 YSYEKL.

This chain connects TRBV27 to TRBJ1-5; TRBD1 is a possible D gene (5 bases). The CDR3 is made up of 17 amino acids. Per germline, CDR1 MNHEY and CDR2 SMNVEV (reference sequence). V lost 6 bases to trimming and J lost 1 base, with 19 bases between them. The CDR3 loop reads CASSPPPGYGSNQPQHF. The CDR3 DNA reads TGTGCCAGCAGCCCTCCCCCAGGGTATGGCAGCAATCAGCCCCAGCATTTT.

CDR3 protein: CASSSPGQGVTGELFF. Written as DNA, the CDR3 is TGTGCCAGCAGCTCTCCGGGACAGGGCGTCACCGGGGAGCTGTTTTTT. The chain carries TRBV5-6 and TRBJ2-2, with 9 bases identical to TRBD1. The CDR3 consists of 16 residues. CDR1 and CDR2 from the germline V gene are SGHDT and YYEEEE. Trimming removed 3 bases from V and 4 bases from J; junction bases left unmatched: 7.

The V gene is TRBV10-2, the J gene TRBJ1-1, with D uncertain. In germline, CDR1 is WSHSY, CDR2 SAAADI. The V and J ends lost 9 bases and 1 base respectively, with 18 bases between them. CDR3 length: 15 residues. The CDR3 sequence: CASRALAERNTEAFF. In DNA, the CDR3 is TGCGCCAGTAGGGCCCTAGCAGAGAGGAACACTGAAGCTTTCTTT.